One and the same sample provided the 2 T cell receptor beta chains below, sequenced in a study of beta chain features in type 1 diabetes. Points from the study as a whole: In all four CD4+ subsets, TCRB CDR3 length was significantly, moderately reduced in type 1 diabetes.

No antigens are known for them. Sequencing targeted expressed TCRB transcripts, as all isolated RNA had been reverse transcribed. Data came from immunoSEQ multiplex PCR; TCRdb stores just in-frame clones and leaves some out. The sample shows 500,000 to 650,000 clones, 9.5% to 15% of them seen only once. Sequencing input: naive CD4+ T cells from blood. The receptors were sampled from a man aged 25-45 years with type 1 diabetes.

This clone was observed a few times. The chain is built from TRBV18 and TRBJ2-6; unclear D gene. Germline V gene lookup returns CDR1 KGHSH and CDR2 LQKENI. The CDR3 runs 15 residues. The V and J ends lost 6 bases and 0 bases respectively, with 9 bases between them. This CDR3 is CASSPEPSGANVLTF. The CDR3 region has the DNA TGTGCCAGCTCTCCCGAACCCTCTGGGGCCAACGTCCTGACTTTC. Using reference TRBV18 and TRBJ2-6 for the parts outside the CDR3, the full variable domain is NAGVMQNPRHLVRRRGQEARLRCSPMKGHSHVYWYRQLPEEGLKFMVYLQKENIIDESGMPKERFSAEFPKEGPSILRIQQVVRGDSAAYFCASSPEPSGANVLTFGAGSRLTVL.

This chain links TRBV6-5 with TRBJ1-5; a weak D match, TRBD1 (5 bases). This CDR3 has 15 residues. V dropped 5 bases and J dropped 4 bases, with 15 bases sitting between them. CDR1 is MNHEY and CDR2 is SVGAGI in the germline V gene. This CDR3 is CASSIRRGANQPQHF. The CDR3, as DNA: TGTGCCAGCAGTATACGACGGGGCGCTAATCAGCCCCAGCATTTT.